A selection of T cell receptor beta chains follows, all from one sample in a study of blood T cell repertoires in COVID-19. Assay used: immunoSEQ multiplex PCR; TCRdb lists only in-frame clones, some missing. This table holds about 78,000 clones, more than 75% found once. The sample was peripheral blood. Every receptor here comes from an older woman with acute or convalescent COVID-19. Each CDR3 is given with its conserved first and last residue. The D gene is left open where the match is weak. The size of a clone is reported for some rows only, either as once, few or many, or as a class for expanded clones.

>few|.|TRBV6-5|TRBJ1-5
CASRDTVRPQHF
TGTGCCAGCAGGGACACCGTTCGACCCCAGCATTTT
>.|TRBD2|TRBV7-3|TRBJ2-2
CASSLGLATTGELFF
TGTGCCAGCAGCTTGGGACTAGCGACCACCGGGGAGCTGTTTTTT
>.|.|TRBV15|TRBJ2-5
CATSRDSRETQYF
TGTGCCACCAGCAGAGATTCGAGGGAGACCCAGTACTTC
>.|TRBD2|TRBV5-1|TRBJ2-7
CASSLGGTSSYEQYF
TGCGCCAGCAGCTTGGGAGGGACTAGCTCCTACGAGCAGTACTTC
>.|.|TRBV7-9|TRBJ1-1
CAVGGAWGTEAFF
TGTGCCGTGGGAGGAGCGTGGGGGACTGAAGCTTTCTTT
>.|TRBD2|TRBV5-4|TRBJ2-5
CASSLLAGGQETQYF
TGTGCCAGCAGCTTACTAGCGGGGGGCCAAGAGACCCAGTACTTC
>.|.|TRBV9|TRBJ2-3
CASSAGNTDTQYF
TGTGCCAGCTCGGCAGGGAACACAGATACGCAGTATTTT
>.|TRBD2|TRBV6-5|TRBJ2-7
CASSYSAGGLYEQYF
TGTGCCAGCAGTTACTCAGCGGGAGGGCTCTACGAGCAGTACTTC
>.|.|TRBV5-8|TRBJ2-1
CASNLLTGSLPRNEQFF
TGTGCCAGCAACTTACTGACAGGCTCACTTCCTCGGAATGAGCAGTTCTTC
>.|TRBD1|TRBV7-2|TRBJ1-5
CASSSNRGSNQPQHF
TGTGCCAGCAGCTCTAACAGGGGTAGCAATCAGCCCCAGCATTTT
>once|.|TRBV2|TRBJ1-4
CASSAFEKLFF
TGTGCCAGCAGTGCTTTTGAAAAACTGTTTTTT
>.|TRBD1|TRBV24-1|TRBJ1-5
CATSDRQGNQPQHF
TGTGCCACCAGTGATAGACAGGGTAATCAGCCCCAGCATTTT
>.|TRBD1|TRBV24-1|TRBJ1-6
CATSDLDRARGSPLHF
TGTGCCACCAGTGATCTAGACAGGGCGAGGGGTTCACCCCTCCACTTT
>once|.|TRBV29-1|TRBJ2-5
CSVEGSRGVKTQYF
TGCAGCGTTGAAGGCTCCAGGGGAGTAAAGACCCAGTACTTC
>once|TRBD1|TRBV7-3|TRBJ1-5
CASSLGPPGDRYNQPQHF
TGTGCCAGCAGCTTAGGACCTCCGGGGGACAGATACAATCAGCCCCAGCATTTT
>.|.|TRBV28|TRBJ2-7
CASSTVQGPLYEQYF
TGTGCCAGCAGTACAGTGCAGGGTCCCCTCTACGAGCAGTACTTC
>.|TRBD1|TRBV12-5|TRBJ2-3
CASGQTGHTQYF
TGTGCTAGTGGGCAGACAGGGCACACGCAGTATTTT
>.|TRBD1|TRBV7-2|TRBJ1-6
CASSYRDRASPLHF
TGTGCCAGCAGCTACCGGGACAGGGCCTCACCCCTCCACTTT
>.|.|TRBV5-8|TRBJ2-1
CASSFSAGEQFF
TGTGCCAGCAGCTTCAGCGCGGGCGAGCAGTTCTTC
>.|TRBD2|TRBV4-3|TRBJ2-3
CASSQEFLAGADTQYF
TGCGCCAGCAGCCAAGAATTCCTAGCGGGAGCAGATACGCAGTATTTT
>.|.|TRBV4-2|TRBJ1-5
CASSQEGGSNQPQHF
TGTGCCAGCAGCCAAGAGGGAGGTAGCAATCAGCCCCAGCATTTT
>.|TRBD1|TRBV27|TRBJ1-6
CASSFFQGGRSNSPLHF
TGTGCCAGCAGTTTTTTTCAGGGGGGTCGAAGTAATTCACCCCTCCACTTT
>.|TRBD2|TRBV27|TRBJ2-7
CASSLSGRGGNYEQYF
TGTGCCAGCAGTCTCAGCGGGAGGGGAGGGAACTACGAGCAGTACTTC
>few|.|TRBV30|TRBJ1-4
CAWRGLGDTNEKLFF
TGTGCCTGGAGGGGACTGGGTGACACTAATGAAAAACTGTTTTTT
>.|TRBD1|TRBV6-2/TRBV6-3|TRBJ2-2
CASSPWDRVTGELFF
TGTGCCAGCAGTCCATGGGACAGGGTGACCGGGGAGCTGTTTTTT
>.|.|TRBV6-1|TRBJ2-1
CASSDPGSYNEQFF
TGTGCCAGCAGTGATCCCGGCTCCTACAATGAGCAGTTCTTC
>.|TRBD1|TRBV19|TRBJ2-7
CASSTTGQAIYEQYF
TGTGCCAGTAGTACCACGGGACAGGCGATCTACGAGCAGTACTTC
>.|TRBD2|TRBV27|TRBJ2-7
CASSPMRGIGLSSYEQYF
TGTGCCAGCAGTCCCATGCGGGGGATAGGCCTAAGCTCCTACGAGCAGTACTTC
>.|TRBD2|TRBV19|TRBJ2-3
CATGVAGGPINTQYF
TGTGCCACCGGGGTAGCGGGGGGGCCGATTAATACGCAGTATTTT
>.|TRBD2|TRBV7-6|TRBJ2-7
CASSLFAGGLGVSNEQYF
TGTGCCAGCAGCTTATTCGCGGGAGGACTCGGGGTATCGAACGAGCAGTACTTC